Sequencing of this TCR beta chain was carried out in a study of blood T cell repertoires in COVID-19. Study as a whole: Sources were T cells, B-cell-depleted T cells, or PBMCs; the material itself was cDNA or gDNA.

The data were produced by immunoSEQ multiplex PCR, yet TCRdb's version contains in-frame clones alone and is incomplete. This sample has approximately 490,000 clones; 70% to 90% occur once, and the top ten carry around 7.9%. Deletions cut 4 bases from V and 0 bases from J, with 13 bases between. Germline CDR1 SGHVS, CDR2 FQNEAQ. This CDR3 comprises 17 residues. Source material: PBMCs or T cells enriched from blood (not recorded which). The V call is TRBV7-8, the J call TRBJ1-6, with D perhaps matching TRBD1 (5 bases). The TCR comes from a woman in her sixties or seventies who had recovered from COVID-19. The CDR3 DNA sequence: TGTGCCAGCAGCTCCAGGGTATTCGGCTCCTATAATTCACCCCTCCACTTT. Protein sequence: CASSSRVFGSYNSPLHF.